This T cell receptor beta chain was sequenced in a study of blood T cells in healthy people across ages. Study results and limitations: Older age coincided with a roughly linear decline in TCR beta diversity per million T cells.

For the second PCR, which ran for about 7 to 12 cycles, a sample-barcoded 5' primer and a J-beta primer mix were used. Each of the samples gave a minimum of 2.5 million paired-end reads that contained CDR3. TCRdb itself ran the 5' RACE reads through MiXCR, one entry per CDR3 protein. The profile shows 550,000 to 650,000 distinct CDR3 sequences, roughly a quarter of them singletons. Comment on this clonotype: Antigen unknown.

V lost 2 bases to trimming and J lost 2 bases, with 9 bases between them. In germline, CDR1 is MGHRA, CDR2 YSYEKL. The CDR3 runs 14 residues. These data also featured in a second study, about T cells of mothers and their children.

Input material: blood. V gene TRBV4-1 combines with J gene TRBJ1-1, with a weak D call TRBD1 (6 bases). The source is a boy between 2 and 10 years old in good health. Written as DNA, the CDR3 is TGCGCCAGCAGCCAACCGGACAGCAACACTGAAGCTTTCTTT. Translated, it gives CASSQPDSNTEAFF.